A selection of T cell receptor beta chains follows, all from one sample in a study of T-cell reconstitution after alpha-beta-depleted transplantation in children. MiXCR was run by TCRdb on the PCR reads, yielding one entry per CDR3 protein. Here the sample spans fewer than 95,000 distinct CDR3 sequences, 12% being singletons. This specimen consisted of PBMCs from the stem cell graft donor, obtained from the stem cell graft. These receptors originate from a human donor who donated a stem cell graft to a child with inherited bone marrow failure. CDR3s include the opening cysteine and the closing phenylalanine or tryptophan.

J gene,V gene,CDR3 protein
TRBJ1-5,TRBV2,CASTSGTEGQPQHF
TRBJ2-3,TRBV6-1,CASRNPTSGGGTQYF
TRBJ2-7,TRBV23-1,CASSLARVDEQYF
TRBJ1-3,TRBV30,CAWSVGDLGNTIYF
TRBJ2-2,TRBV7-2,CASSLQGQSTGELFF
TRBJ2-7,TRBV7-2,CASSLDGGQGYEQYF
TRBJ2-1,TRBV4-2,CASSPGFYNEQFF
TRBJ2-7,TRBV14,CASSQTGQGAYEQYF
TRBJ1-5,TRBV4-2,CASSQDEGANQPQHF
TRBJ1-6,TRBV5-1,CAISTDTGALSGSYNSPLHF